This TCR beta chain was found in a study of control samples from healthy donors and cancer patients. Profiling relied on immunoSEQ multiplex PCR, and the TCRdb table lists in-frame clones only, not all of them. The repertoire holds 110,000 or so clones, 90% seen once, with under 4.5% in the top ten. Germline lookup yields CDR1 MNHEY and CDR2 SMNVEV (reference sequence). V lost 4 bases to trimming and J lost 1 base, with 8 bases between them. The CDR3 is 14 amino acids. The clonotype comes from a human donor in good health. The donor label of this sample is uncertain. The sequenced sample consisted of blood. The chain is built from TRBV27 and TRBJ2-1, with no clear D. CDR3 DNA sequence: TGTGCCAGCAGTTCGGTGGTTTCCTACAATGAGCAGTTCTTC. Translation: CASSSVVSYNEQFF.